The next 6 T cell receptor beta chains were all read from a single sample in a study of blood T cell repertoires in COVID-19. Profiled with immunoSEQ multiplex PCR; TCRdb holds only in-frame clones, not every one. The data hold 200,000 or so clones, with approximately 84% observed a single time. The specimen was peripheral blood. These TCRs come from a human donor with acute or convalescent COVID-19. The donor label of this sample is uncertain.

The V call is TRBV7-3, the J call TRBJ2-1; TRBD1 matches 7 bases. Trimming removed 5 bases from V and 0 bases from J; junction bases left unmatched: 7. Germline values: CDR1 SGHTA, CDR2 FQGTGA. The CDR3 is 16 amino acids. The CDR3 coding sequence is TGTGCCAGCAGCCCAATACAGGGGAGCTCCTACAATGAGCAGTTCTTC. It yields the protein CASSPIQGSSYNEQFF.

To note about this clone: The sample contains more than one DNA sequence encoding this CDR3. The V and J genes are TRBV10-3 and TRBJ1-5; unclear D gene. Trimming stripped 2 bases from V and 4 bases from J, with 9 bases between. Germline values: CDR1 ENHRY, CDR2 SYGVKD. The CDR3 runs 14 residues. CDR3 protein: CAISEGRGNQPQHF. The DNA for the CDR3 is TGTGCCATCAGTGAGGGGCGGGGAAATCAGCCCCAGCATTTT.

The V and J genes are TRBV6-1 and TRBJ2-1, with TRBD2 matching 9 bases. The CDR3 totals 18 residues. Trimming at V came to 3 bases and at J to 1 base, leaving 10 bases not matched to a gene. Germline lookup yields CDR1 MNHNS and CDR2 SASEGT. The CDR3 DNA reads TGTGCCAGCAGTGAGGGTCTCAGCGGGAGGCCGTCCTACAATGAGCAGTTCTTC. Its protein is CASSEGLSGRPSYNEQFF.

The chain is built from TRBV7-2 and TRBJ2-7; a possible D gene is TRBD2 (5 bases). Between the trimmed V and J ends, which lost 1 base and 0 bases, there was a span of 7 bases. Germline V gene lookup returns CDR1 SGHTA and CDR2 FQGNSA. The CDR3 spans 14 residues. CDR3 amino acids: CASSLGGRSYEQYF. The CDR3 DNA reads TGTGCCAGCAGCTTAGGCGGGCGCTCCTACGAGCAGTACTTC.

About this clone: One junction end does not reproduce the germline sequence, and a read error may be involved. The rearrangement links TRBV6-5 to TRBJ1-1; a possible D gene is TRBD1 (6 bases). Germline values: CDR1 MNHEY, CDR2 SVGAGI. The CDR3 runs to 13 residues. CDR3 sequence: CVSKGEGRTEAFF. CDR3 bases: TGTGTCAGCAAGGGGGAGGGTCGGACTGAAGCTTTCTTT.

The chain links TRBV18 to TRBJ2-1; 8 bases align to TRBD2. Germline V gene data show CDR1 as KGHSH and CDR2 as LQKENI. Unmatched junction bases numbered 11, after V lost 1 base and J lost 6 bases. The CDR3 extends over 17 amino acids. DNA for the CDR3: TGTGCCAGCTCACCACTAACTAGCGGAGGGGGGTCCAATGAGCAGTTCTTC. The encoded protein is CASSPLTSGGGSNEQFF.